This TCR beta chain stems from a study of T cells in Graves' hyperthyroidism and ophthalmopathy. TCR beta CDR3 regions were amplified from RNA transcripts. HTBI primers were used for first-round RT-PCR of the TCR CDR3. MiXCR was run by TCRdb on the multiplex PCR reads, yielding one entry per CDR3 protein. The sample shows around 600,000 distinct CDR3 sequences, 14% of them seen only once. Between the trimmed V and J ends, which lost 0 bases and 3 bases, there was a span of 12 bases. Germline assignment: CDR1 SQVTM and CDR2 ANQGSEA. The CDR3 covers 14 residues. Disease lasting under 3 months, a NOSPECS grade of at least 4, and a Clinical Activity Score of at least 3 were features of the ophthalmopathy patients. Uncontrolled infection, other autoimmune disease, pregnancy or lactation barred patients from enrollment. Diagnoses were established using clinical symptoms, serum thyroxine and TRAb, thyroid ultrasound and orbital computed tomography.

The sequenced sample was blood. The chain is built from TRBV29-1 and TRBJ2-7, with D tentatively TRBD1 (6 bases). The TCR comes from a woman in her forties or fifties with Graves' ophthalmopathy. CDR3 loop: CSVEETGRDYEQYF. DNA of the CDR3: TGCAGCGTTGAAGAAACAGGGAGAGACTACGAGCAGTACTTC.